This entry features one T cell receptor (beta chain) sequence. V gave up 4 bases and J gave up 10 bases; unmatched junction bases: 8. In germline, CDR1 is SEHNR, CDR2 FQNEAQ (reference sequence). The CDR3 is 15 amino acids. The assay was immunoSEQ multiplex PCR, and TCRdb's table has in-frame clones only and misses some. This repertoire shows about 44,000 clones, 80% to 90% found once; its top ten account for about 10%. The data belong to a study of control samples from healthy donors and cancer patients. This chain joins TRBV7-9 and TRBJ2-4; 12 bases line up with TRBD1. The TCR originated in a woman aged 55 to 70 with lung cancer. The sample consisted of PBMCs. Written as DNA, the CDR3 is TGTGCCAGCAGCTGGGACAGGGGGCGGTTTAATATTCAGTACTTC. It translates to CASSWDRGRFNIQYF.